This note documents a single T cell receptor beta chain sequence. The CDR3 totals 15 residues. The V end lost 1 base, the J end lost 0 bases, and 10 bases lay between the germline ends. Germline assignment: CDR1 SGHVS and CDR2 FNYEAQ. This sample was included in a study of blood T cells in healthy people across ages. Using a J-beta primer mix together with a sample-barcoded 5' primer, a second PCR was run for roughly 6 to 11 cycles. MiXCR, applied by TCRdb to the 5' RACE reads, yields one record per CDR3 protein. The data show around 1,000,000 distinct CDR3 sequences, 20% to 25% seen once. These same records also appear under a second study, on T cells of mothers and their children.

The source is a girl under 10 years old in good health. Sequenced sample: blood. The V call is TRBV7-6, the J call TRBJ2-7; no clear D. The CDR3 loop is CASSLDPMSSYEQYF. CDR3 nucleotides: TGTGCCAGCAGCTTAGACCCGATGAGCTCCTACGAGCAGTACTTC.